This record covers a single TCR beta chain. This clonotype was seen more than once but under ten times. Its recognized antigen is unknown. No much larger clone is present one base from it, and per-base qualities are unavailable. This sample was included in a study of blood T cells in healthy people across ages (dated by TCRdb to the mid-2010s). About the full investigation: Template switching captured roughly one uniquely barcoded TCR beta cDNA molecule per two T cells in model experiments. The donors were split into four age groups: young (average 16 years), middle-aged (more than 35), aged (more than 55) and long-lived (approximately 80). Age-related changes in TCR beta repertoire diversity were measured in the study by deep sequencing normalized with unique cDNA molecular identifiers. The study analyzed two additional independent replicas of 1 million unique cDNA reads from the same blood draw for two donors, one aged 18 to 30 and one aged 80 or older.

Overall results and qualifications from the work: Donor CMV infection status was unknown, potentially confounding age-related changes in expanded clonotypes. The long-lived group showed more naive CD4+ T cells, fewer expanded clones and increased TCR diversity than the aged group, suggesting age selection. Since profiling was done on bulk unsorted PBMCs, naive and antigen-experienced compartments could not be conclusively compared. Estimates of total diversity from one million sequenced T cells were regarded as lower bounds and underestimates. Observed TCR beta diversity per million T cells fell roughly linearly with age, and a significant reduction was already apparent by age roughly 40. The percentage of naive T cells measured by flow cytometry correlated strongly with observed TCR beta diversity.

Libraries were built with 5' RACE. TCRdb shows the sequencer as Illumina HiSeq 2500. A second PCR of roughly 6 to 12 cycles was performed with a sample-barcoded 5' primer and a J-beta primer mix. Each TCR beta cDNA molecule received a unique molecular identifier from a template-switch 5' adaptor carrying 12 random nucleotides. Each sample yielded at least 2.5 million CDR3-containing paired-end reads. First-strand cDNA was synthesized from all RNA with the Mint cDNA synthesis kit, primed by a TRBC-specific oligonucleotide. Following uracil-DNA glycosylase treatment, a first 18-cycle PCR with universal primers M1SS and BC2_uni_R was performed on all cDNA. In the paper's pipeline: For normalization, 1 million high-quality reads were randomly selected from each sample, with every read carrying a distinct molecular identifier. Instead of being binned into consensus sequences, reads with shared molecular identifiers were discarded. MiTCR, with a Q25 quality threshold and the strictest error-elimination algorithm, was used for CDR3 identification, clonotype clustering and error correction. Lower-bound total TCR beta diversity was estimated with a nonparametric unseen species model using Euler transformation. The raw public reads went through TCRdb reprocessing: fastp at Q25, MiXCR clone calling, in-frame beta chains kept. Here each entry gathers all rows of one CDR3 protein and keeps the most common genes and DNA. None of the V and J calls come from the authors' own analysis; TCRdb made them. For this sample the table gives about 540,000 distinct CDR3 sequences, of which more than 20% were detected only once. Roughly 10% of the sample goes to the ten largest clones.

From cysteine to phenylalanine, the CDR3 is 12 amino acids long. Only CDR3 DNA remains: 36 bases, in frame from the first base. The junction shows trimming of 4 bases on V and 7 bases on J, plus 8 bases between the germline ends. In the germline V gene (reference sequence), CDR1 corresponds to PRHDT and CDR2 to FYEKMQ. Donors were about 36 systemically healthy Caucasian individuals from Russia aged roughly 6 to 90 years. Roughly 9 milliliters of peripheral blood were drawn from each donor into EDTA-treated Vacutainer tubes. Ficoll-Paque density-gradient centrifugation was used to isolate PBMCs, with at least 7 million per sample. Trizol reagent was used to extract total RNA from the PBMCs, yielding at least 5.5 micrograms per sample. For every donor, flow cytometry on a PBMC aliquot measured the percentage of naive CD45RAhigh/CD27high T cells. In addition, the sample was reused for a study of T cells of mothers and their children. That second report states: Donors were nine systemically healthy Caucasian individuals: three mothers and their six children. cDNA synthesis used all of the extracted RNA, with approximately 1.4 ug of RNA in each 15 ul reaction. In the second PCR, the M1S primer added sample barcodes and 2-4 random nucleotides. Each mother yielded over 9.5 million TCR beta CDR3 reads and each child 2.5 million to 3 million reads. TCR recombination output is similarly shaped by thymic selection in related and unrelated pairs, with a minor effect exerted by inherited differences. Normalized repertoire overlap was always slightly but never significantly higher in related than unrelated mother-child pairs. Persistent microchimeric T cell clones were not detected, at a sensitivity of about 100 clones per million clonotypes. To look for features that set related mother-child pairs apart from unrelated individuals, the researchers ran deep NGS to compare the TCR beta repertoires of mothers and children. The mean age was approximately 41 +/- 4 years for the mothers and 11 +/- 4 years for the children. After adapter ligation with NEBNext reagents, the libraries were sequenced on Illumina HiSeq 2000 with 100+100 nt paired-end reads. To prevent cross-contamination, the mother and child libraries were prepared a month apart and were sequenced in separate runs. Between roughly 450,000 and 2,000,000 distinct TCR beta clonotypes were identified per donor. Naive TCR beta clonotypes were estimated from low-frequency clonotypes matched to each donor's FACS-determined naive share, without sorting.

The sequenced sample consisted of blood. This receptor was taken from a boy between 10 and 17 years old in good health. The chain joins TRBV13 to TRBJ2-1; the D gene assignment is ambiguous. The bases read TGTGCCAGCAGCTCTCGACATAATGAGCAGTTCTTC. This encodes CASSSRHNEQFF.